This TCR beta chain was identified in a study of blood T cell repertoires in COVID-19. This table comes from immunoSEQ multiplex PCR, and its TCRdb copy is limited to in-frame clones, with some not included. The data contain under 200,000 clones, approximately 80% of them singletons. After removal of 4 bases from V and 2 bases from J, the junction contained 9 bases not matched to a gene. The V gene's germline CDR1 is SGHDT and CDR2 YYEEEE. The CDR3 length is 17 residues. The V and J genes are TRBV5-6 and TRBJ2-5, with TRBD1 matching over 12 bases. This receptor was taken from a woman aged 60-70 years who had recovered from COVID-19. The specimen was PBMCs or T cells enriched from blood (not recorded which). This chain's CDR3 is CASSRDRGRPLQETQYF. The CDR3 DNA reads TGTGCCAGCAGCAGGGACAGGGGGCGGCCGCTACAAGAGACCCAGTACTTC. Supplemented by reference TRBV5-6 and TRBJ2-5, the full variable domain reads DAGVTQSPTHLIKTRGQQVTLRCSPKSGHDTVSWYQQALGQGPQFIFQYYEEEERQRGNFPDRFSGHQFPNYSSELNVNALLLGDSALYLCASSRDRGRPLQETQYFGPGTRLLVL.